This is a list of T cell receptor beta chains from one sample in a study of T cell responses to AZD1222 COVID-19 vaccine. The assay was immunoSEQ multiplex PCR, and TCRdb's table has in-frame clones only and misses some. Counted here are approximately 150,000 clones, approximately 94% occurring once; the ten biggest clones make up roughly 2.5%. The sequenced sample was peripheral blood, obtained on day 0 of AZD1222 vaccination. These receptors originate from an adult in good health. Both conserved end residues are part of each CDR3. Fields, in order: CDR3 DNA, CDR3 protein, D gene, clone size, V gene, J gene. The D gene is left open where the match is weak. Clone size is shown for a subset of rows, as once, few, many or a class of expanded clone.

TGTGCCAGCCTGACTAGCGGCTTCAATGAGCAGTTCTTC,CASLTSGFNEQFF,TRBD2,.,TRBV12-3/TRBV12-4,TRBJ2-1
TGTGCCAGCAGTCCGGGGGGCGAGCAGTACTTC,CASSPGGEQYF,TRBD2,.,TRBV6-5,TRBJ2-7
TGTGCCAGCAGCCTAGGGGGCGGGCAGCCCCAGCATTTT,CASSLGGGQPQHF,TRBD1,.,TRBV6-4,TRBJ1-5
TGTGCCAGCAGGCAGCAGAACACTGAAGCTTTCTTT,CASRQQNTEAFF,.,.,TRBV27,TRBJ1-1
TGCAGTGCTAAAACAGGGGTAAAAGCTTTCTTT,CSAKTGVKAFF,TRBD1,.,TRBV20-1,TRBJ1-1
TGCGCCAGCAGCCACCTTGGACAGGGCTACGAGCAGTACTTC,CASSHLGQGYEQYF,TRBD1,.,TRBV4-1,TRBJ2-7
TGTGCCAGCAGCTCCCTTTACTTACATGGTAGGAACACTGAAGCTTTCTTT,CASSSLYLHGRNTEAFF,.,once,TRBV5-6,TRBJ1-1
TGTGCCAGCAGTGACGGGGCCCCCGAGCAGTTCTTC,CASSDGAPEQFF,.,.,TRBV6-1,TRBJ2-1
TGTGCCAGCAGCCCGCCGACTAGAAGGGAGCAGTTCTTC,CASSPPTRREQFF,.,.,TRBV7-9,TRBJ2-1
TGTGCCAGCAGCTCAAGCGGCCTCAATCAGCCCCAGCATTTT,CASSSSGLNQPQHF,.,.,TRBV11-2,TRBJ1-5
TGTGCCAGCAGTTTAGGGGCAGAGGTCACTGAAGCTTTCTTT,CASSLGAEVTEAFF,.,.,TRBV27,TRBJ1-1
TGTGCCATCTCCTCAGGGACAGTCGAGACCCAGTACTTC,CAISSGTVETQYF,TRBD1,.,TRBV25-1,TRBJ2-5
TGTGCCTGGAGTGTGACCCTCATGGGCTATGGCTACACCTTC,CAWSVTLMGYGYTF,.,.,TRBV30,TRBJ1-2
TGTGCCAGCAGCCCCCCCGGGAAAAACTATGGCTACACCTTC,CASSPPGKNYGYTF,.,.,TRBV7-2,TRBJ1-2
TGTGCCAGCAGCGTAGAGCTAGCGGGAGGGGATACGCAGTATTTT,CASSVELAGGDTQYF,TRBD2,once,TRBV9,TRBJ2-3